This T cell receptor beta chain was identified during a study of cytomegalovirus exposure and HLA in healthy donors. Study-level results: Available immune exposure information was restricted to CMV serostatus only. Links to common viral pathogens appeared, in a later analysis, for several of the most significant clusters. In an earlier analysis, most TCR beta V segments were productive about 87% or about 30% of the time.

Use of 60 Vbeta and 13 Jbeta primers characterized the PCR. Sequencing used immunoSEQ multiplex PCR; TCRdb keeps in-frame clones, though not all of them. The sample yields roughly 120,000 clones, about four fifths seen once. This clone was seen a few times. Its antigen is as yet unknown. Trimming stripped 7 bases from V and 1 base from J, with 19 bases between. CDR3 length: 16 amino acids. CDR1 is SNHLY, CDR2 FYNNEI, per germline. The sequenced sample was PBMCs. The TCR sequence derives from a man between 40 and 49 years old in good health and CMV-seronegative. The V call is TRBV2, the J call TRBJ1-1; D is undetermined. In nucleotides, the CDR3 is TGTGCCAGCACCGGAGCACGTCTTCTCTCGAACACTGAAGCTTTCTTT. Its translation is CASTGARLLSNTEAFF.